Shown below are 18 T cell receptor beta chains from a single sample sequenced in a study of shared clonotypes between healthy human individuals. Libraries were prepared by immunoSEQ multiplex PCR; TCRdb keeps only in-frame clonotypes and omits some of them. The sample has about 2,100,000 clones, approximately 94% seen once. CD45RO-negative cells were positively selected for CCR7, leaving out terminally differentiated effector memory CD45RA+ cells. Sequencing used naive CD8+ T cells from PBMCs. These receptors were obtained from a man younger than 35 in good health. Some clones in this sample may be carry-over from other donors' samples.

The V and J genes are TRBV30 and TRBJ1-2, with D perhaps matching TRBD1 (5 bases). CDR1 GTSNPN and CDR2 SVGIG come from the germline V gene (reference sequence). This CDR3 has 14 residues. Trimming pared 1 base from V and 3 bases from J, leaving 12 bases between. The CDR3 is CAWSAREDDYGYTF. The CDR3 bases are TGTGCCTGGAGTGCCAGGGAGGACGACTATGGCTACACCTTC.

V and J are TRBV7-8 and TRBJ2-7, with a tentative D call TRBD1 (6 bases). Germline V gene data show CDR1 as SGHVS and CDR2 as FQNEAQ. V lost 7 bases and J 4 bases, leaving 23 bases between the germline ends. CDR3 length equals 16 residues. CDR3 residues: CASIGDRLGKSYEQYF. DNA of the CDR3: TGTGCCAGCATCGGAGACAGGTTGGGGAAATCTTACGAGCAGTACTTC.

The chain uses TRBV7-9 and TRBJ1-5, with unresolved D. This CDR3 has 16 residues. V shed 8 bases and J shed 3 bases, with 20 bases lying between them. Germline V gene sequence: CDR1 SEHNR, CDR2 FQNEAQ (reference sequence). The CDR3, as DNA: TGTGCCAGCGACAACCGGGTCATAGCGAACAATCAGCCCCAGCATTTT. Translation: CASDNRVIANNQPQHF.

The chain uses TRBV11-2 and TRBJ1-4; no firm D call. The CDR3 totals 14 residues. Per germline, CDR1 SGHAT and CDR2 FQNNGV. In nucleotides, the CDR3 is TGTGCTACGCGTGATTCCACAACTAATGAAAAACTGTTTTTT. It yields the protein CATRDSTTNEKLFF.

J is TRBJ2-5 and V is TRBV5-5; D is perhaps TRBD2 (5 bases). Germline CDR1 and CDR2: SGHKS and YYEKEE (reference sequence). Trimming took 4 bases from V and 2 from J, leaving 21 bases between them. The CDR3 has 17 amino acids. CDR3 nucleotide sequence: TGTGCCAGCAGCCATGACGGTGGAGGTCTAAGACAAGAGACCCAGTACTTC. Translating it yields CASSHDGGGLRQETQYF.

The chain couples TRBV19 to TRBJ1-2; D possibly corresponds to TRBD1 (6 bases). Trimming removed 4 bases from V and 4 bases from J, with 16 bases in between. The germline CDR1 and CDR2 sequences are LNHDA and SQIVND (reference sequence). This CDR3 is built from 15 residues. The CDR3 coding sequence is TGTGCCAGTAGTACGCCCAGGGGAGGGCTCTATGGCTACACCTTC. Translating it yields CASSTPRGGLYGYTF. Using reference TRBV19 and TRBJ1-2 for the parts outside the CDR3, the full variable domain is DGGITQSPKYLFRKEGQNVTLSCEQNLNHDAMYWYRQDPGQGLRLIYYSQIVNDFQKGDIAEGYSVSREKKESFPLTVTSAQKNPTAFYLCASSTPRGGLYGYTFGSGTRLTVV.

The CDR3 loop is CASSGRGRTYEQYF. In nucleotides, the CDR3 is TGCGCCAGCAGCGGGCGGGGCCGGACCTACGAGCAGTACTTC. The chain links TRBV4-1 to TRBJ2-7, with D tentatively TRBD2 (6 bases). Germline V gives CDR1 MGHRA, CDR2 YSYEKL. The CDR3 contains 14 residues. V lost 5 bases to trimming and J lost 2 bases, with 13 bases between them.

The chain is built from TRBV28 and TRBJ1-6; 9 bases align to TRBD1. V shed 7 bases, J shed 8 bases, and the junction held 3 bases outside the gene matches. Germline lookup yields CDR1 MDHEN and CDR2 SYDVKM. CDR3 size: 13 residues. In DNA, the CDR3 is TGTGCCAGCACCCGGGACAGGGATTCACCCCTCCACTTT. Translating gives CASTRDRDSPLHF.

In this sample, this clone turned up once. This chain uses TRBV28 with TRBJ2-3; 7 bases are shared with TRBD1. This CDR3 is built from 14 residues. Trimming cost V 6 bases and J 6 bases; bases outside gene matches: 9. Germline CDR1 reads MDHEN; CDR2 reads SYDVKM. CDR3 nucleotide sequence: TGTGCCAGCAGGATAGTCATCAGGGGGGATACGCAGTATTTT. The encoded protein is CASRIVIRGDTQYF.

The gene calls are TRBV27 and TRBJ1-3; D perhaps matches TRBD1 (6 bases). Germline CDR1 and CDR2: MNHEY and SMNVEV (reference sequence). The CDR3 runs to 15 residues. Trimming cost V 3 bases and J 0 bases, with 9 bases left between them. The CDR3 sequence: CASSFSRGSGNTIYF. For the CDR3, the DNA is TGTGCCAGCAGTTTTAGCAGGGGCTCTGGAAACACCATATATTTT.

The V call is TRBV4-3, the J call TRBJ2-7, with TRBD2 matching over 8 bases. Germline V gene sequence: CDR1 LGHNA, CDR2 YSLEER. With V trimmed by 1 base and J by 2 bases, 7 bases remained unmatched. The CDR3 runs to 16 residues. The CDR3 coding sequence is TGCGCCAGCAGCCAAGCCCCAGCGGGAGTCCCCTACGAGCAGTACTTC. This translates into CASSQAPAGVPYEQYF.

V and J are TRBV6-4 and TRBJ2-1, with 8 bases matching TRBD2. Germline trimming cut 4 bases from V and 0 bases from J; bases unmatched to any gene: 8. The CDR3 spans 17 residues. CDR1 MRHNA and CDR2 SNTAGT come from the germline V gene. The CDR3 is CASSVTGGGSSYNEQFF. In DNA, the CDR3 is TGTGCCAGCAGTGTGACGGGAGGGGGGAGCTCCTACAATGAGCAGTTCTTC.

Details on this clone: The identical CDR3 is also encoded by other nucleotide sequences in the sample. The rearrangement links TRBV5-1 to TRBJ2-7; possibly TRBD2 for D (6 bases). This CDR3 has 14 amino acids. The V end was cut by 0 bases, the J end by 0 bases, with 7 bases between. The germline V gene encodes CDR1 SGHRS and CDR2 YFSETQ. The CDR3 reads CASSLVGSSYEQYF. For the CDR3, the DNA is TGCGCCAGCAGCTTGGTCGGGAGCTCCTACGAGCAGTACTTC.

For the CDR3, the DNA is TGCAGCACCCGGGGATCATCCTACGAGCAGTACTTC. Its protein is CSTRGSSYEQYF. The chain links TRBV29-1 to TRBJ2-7, with a weak D call TRBD2 (5 bases). This CDR3 comprises 12 residues. Germline V CDR1 and CDR2: SQVTM, ANQGSEA. Trimming cost V 8 bases and J 1 base, with 12 bases left between them.

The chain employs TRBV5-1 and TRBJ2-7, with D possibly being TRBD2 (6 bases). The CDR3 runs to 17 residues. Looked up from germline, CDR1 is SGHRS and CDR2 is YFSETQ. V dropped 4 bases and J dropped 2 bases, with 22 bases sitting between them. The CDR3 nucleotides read TGCGCCAGCAGCGGCCTCGCAGCGGGCCTTGAAACCTACGAGCAGTACTTC. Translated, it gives CASSGLAAGLETYEQYF.

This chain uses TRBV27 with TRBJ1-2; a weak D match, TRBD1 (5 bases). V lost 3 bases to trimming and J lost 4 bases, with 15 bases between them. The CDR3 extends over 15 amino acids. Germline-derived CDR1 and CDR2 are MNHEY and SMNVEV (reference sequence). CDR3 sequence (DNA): TGTGCCAGCAGTTTCGAGGGGACCCTAGGCTATGGCTACACCTTC. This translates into CASSFEGTLGYGYTF.

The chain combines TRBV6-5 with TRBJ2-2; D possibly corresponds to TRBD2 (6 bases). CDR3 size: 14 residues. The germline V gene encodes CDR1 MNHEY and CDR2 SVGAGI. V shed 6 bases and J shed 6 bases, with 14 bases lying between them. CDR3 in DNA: TGTGCCAGCAGAATCCGGAGGGCCTCCGGGGAGCTGTTTTTT. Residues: CASRIRRASGELFF.

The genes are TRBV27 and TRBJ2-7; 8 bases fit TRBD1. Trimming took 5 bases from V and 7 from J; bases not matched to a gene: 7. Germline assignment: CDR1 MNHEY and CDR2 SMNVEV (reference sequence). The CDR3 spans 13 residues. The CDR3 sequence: CASSIDRGNEQYF. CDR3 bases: TGTGCCAGCAGTATTGACAGGGGAAATGAGCAGTACTTC.